This T cell receptor beta chain was retrieved from a study of identifying expanded T cells in peripheral blood. CDR3 length equals 13 residues. The germline gives CDR1 SEHNR, CDR2 FQNEAQ (reference sequence). After removal of 4 bases from V and 5 bases from J, the junction contained 4 bases not matched to a gene. For this clone: What it binds is unknown.

Healthy donors had no documented immune events, such as infections, while sampled. Study-level points and caveats: Clone count variance between approximately two-week samples rose with total template count. Over around two and four weeks, about 15 and 19 clones changed, versus around 1.1 between replicates.

Produced via immunoSEQ multiplex PCR; TCRdb's table is partial and in-frame only. The sample lists tens of thousands of clones; 88% were seen once. The sample comprised blood. The sequence was obtained from a person between 18 and 75 years old in good health. The V and J genes are TRBV7-9 and TRBJ2-5; 7 positions match TRBD2. The CDR3 loop reads CASSSSRGETQYF. The CDR3 nucleotides read TGTGCCAGCAGCTCTTCGCGGGGGGAGACCCAGTACTTC.